This entry describes one TCR beta chain. What it recognizes is unknown. At the DNA level, this CDR3 is encoded by other sequences in the same sample as well. This sample was included in a study of shared clonotypes between healthy human individuals. Study-level background: The plates for each donor numbered three CD4 naive, three CD4 memory, two CD8 naive and one CD8 memory. Findings and caveats of the study: In having few donors, the study represented limited genetic and exposure-history diversity.

The V end lost 2 bases, the J end lost 5 bases, and 5 bases lay between the germline ends. The CDR3 is made up of 12 amino acids. CDR1 MNHEY and CDR2 SMNVEV come from the germline V gene (reference sequence). Investigators spread the genomic DNA of each subset evenly over several immunoSEQ plates. Some 30,000 T cell genomes, or approximately 0.2 ug DNA, went into the sorted-subset replicate PCRs. Measured with immunoSEQ multiplex PCR; TCRdb has only the in-frame clones, and not every one. The data show roughly 2,300,000 clones, around 93% seen once. The chain recombines TRBV27 with TRBJ2-3, with unresolved D. The receptor was derived from a man younger than 35 in good health. Some clones in this sample may be carry-over from other donors' samples. Sequencing was performed on naive CD4+ T cells from PBMCs. The sample's subset: CD45RA+ positively selected. The CDR3 region is CASSLGGDTQYF. For the CDR3, the DNA is TGTGCCAGCAGTTTAGGCGGAGATACGCAGTATTTT.